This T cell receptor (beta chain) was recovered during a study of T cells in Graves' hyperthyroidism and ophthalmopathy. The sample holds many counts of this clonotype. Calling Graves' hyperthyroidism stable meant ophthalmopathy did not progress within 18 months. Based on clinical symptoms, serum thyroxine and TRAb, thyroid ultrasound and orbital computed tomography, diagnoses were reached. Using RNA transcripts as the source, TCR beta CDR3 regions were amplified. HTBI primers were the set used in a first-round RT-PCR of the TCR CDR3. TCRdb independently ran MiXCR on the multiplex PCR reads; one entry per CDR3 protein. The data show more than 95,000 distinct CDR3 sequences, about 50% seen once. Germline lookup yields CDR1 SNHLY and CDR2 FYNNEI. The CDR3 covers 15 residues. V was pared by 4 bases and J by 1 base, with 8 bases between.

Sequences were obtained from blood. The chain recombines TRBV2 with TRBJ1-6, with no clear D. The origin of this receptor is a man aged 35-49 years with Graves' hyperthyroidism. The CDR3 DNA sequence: TGTGCCAGCAGTGTCCAGCGGTCCTATAATTCACCCCTCCACTTT. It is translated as CASSVQRSYNSPLHF.